Each of the 17 T cell receptor beta chains below was sequenced from the same sample in a study of read filtering for tumor transcriptome and immune sequencing. This library used about 360 ng RNA and molecular barcoded adaptors spanning alpha/delta and beta/gamma chains. TCRdb used MiXCR to reprocess the reads, holding one entry per CDR3 protein. The sample shows approximately 90,000 distinct CDR3 sequences, roughly an eighth of them seen only once. Sequencing was carried out using a population of CD138-negative cells sorted from bone marrow. These receptors originate from a donor aged 40 or older with multiple myeloma.

This clonotype occurred many times. This chain uses TRBV7-6 with TRBJ2-5; either TRBD1 or TRBD2 may supply D (7 bases each). The CDR3 length is 14 residues. Trimming removed 5 bases at V and 5 bases at J, with 15 bases between. Germline V gene sequence: CDR1 SGHVS, CDR2 FNYEAQ. This CDR3 reads CASSQGGGFETQYF. CDR3 DNA sequence: TGTGCCAGCAGCCAGGGGGGGGGTTTCGAGACCCAGTACTTC.

This clonotype showed up many times. This CDR3 reads CASSGKRESWEDTQYF. The CDR3 nucleotides read TGTGCCAGCAGTGGAAAGCGGGAGAGTTGGGAAGATACGCAGTATTTT. This rearrangement joins TRBV12-3 or TRBV12-4 to TRBJ2-3; TRBD2 matches 8 bases. The trim removed 5 bases at V and 5 bases at J, leaving 12 bases unmatched. The CDR3 has 16 amino acids.

This clonotype came up many times. The chain uses TRBV19 and TRBJ1-5; D is perhaps TRBD1 (5 bases). Germline CDR1 and CDR2: LNHDA and SQIVND (reference sequence). Trimming took off 7 bases at V and 4 bases at J, with 17 bases between the two ends. This CDR3 region has 15 residues. CDR3: CASTGRDGLNQPQHF. In nucleotides, the CDR3 is TGTGCCAGTACGGGCCGGGACGGACTGAATCAGCCCCAGCATTTT.

V is TRBV6-2 or TRBV6-3 and J is TRBJ2-5, with D hard to call. The CDR3 totals 13 residues. CDR1 is MNHEY, CDR2 SVGEGT, per germline. V was shortened by 5 bases and J by 1 base, with 8 bases between the two germline ends. CDR3 nucleotides: TGTGCCAGCAGTCAACCTCCCCAAGAGACCCAGTACTTC. It is translated as CASSQPPQETQYF.

This clonotype occurred many times. The chain couples TRBV20-1 to TRBJ2-3; D gene uncertain. The germline V gene encodes CDR1 DFQATT and CDR2 SNEGSKA (reference sequence). CDR3 length: 14 amino acids. The V and J ends lost 2 bases and 0 bases respectively, with 9 bases between them. CDR3 in amino acids: CSARYGSSTDTQYF. CDR3 coding DNA: TGCAGTGCTAGATACGGATCTAGCACAGATACGCAGTATTTT.

This clonotype came up many times. CDR3: CASSTGLAGVTDTQYF. The CDR3 DNA follows: TGCGCCAGCAGCACCGGACTAGCGGGAGTCACAGATACGCAGTATTTT. The genes are TRBV5-1 and TRBJ2-3; 13 bases align to TRBD2. The V and J ends lost 4 bases and 2 bases, in that order; junction bases with no gene match: 4. Germline V lookup: CDR1 SGHRS, CDR2 YFSETQ. The CDR3 runs 16 residues.

In this sample, this clonotype turned up many times. The V and J genes are TRBV5-1 and TRBJ2-1, with no clear D. CDR1 SGHRS and CDR2 YFSETQ come from the germline V gene. The CDR3 runs 13 residues. The germline V and J ends were trimmed by 0 bases and 12 bases, with 13 bases remaining between them. The CDR3 DNA reads as TGCGCCAGCAGCTTGGATCGCTTGGTTGGGCAGTTCTTC. The encoded protein is CASSLDRLVGQFF. Full variable domain (remainder filled in from reference TRBV5-1 and TRBJ2-1): KAGVTQTPRYLIKTRGQQVTLSCSPISGHRSVSWYQQTPGQGLQFLFEYFSETQRNKGNFPGRFSGRQFSNSRSEMNVSTLELGDSALYLCASSLDRLVGQFFGPGTRLTVL.

This clonotype showed up just once. Compared with germline, one end of the junction differs, possibly owing to a read error. As DNA, the CDR3 is TGTGCCAGCAGTCTCCAATTAGCGGGAGCTAGGAATGAGCAGTCCTTC. Encoded protein: CASSLQLAGARNEQSF. The V and J genes are TRBV6-1 and TRBJ2-1; 9 bases agree with TRBD2. Germline V lookup: CDR1 MNHNS, CDR2 SASEGT. The CDR3 has 16 amino acids.

This clonotype has a count of ten or more. A read error may explain this, as a much larger clone is one base away. The gene calls are TRBV20-1 and TRBJ2-1, with D uncertain. The CDR3 covers 14 residues. Germline lookup yields CDR1 DFQATT and CDR2 SNEGSKA (reference sequence). DNA for the CDR3: TGCAGTGCACGGGCGGACGGCACCTACAATGTGCAGTTCTTC. The encoded protein is CSARADGTYNVQFF.

This clonotype was detected ten times or more. The CDR3 nucleotides are TGCAGCGGGGCTTCCTCGGGACAGGGGGTTGGCGAGCAGTACTTC. This sequence encodes CSGASSGQGVGEQYF. The chain combines TRBV29-1 with TRBJ2-7; 11 bases line up with TRBD1. Germline V gene data show CDR1 as SQVTM and CDR2 as ANQGSEA. The CDR3 has 15 amino acids. The trim removed 7 bases at V and 6 bases at J, leaving 14 bases unmatched.

This clonotype was counted ten times or more. The chain couples TRBV29-1 to TRBJ2-2, with TRBD2 matching 10 bases. V was clipped by 5 bases and J by 7 bases; unmatched bases: 7. The CDR3 contains 14 residues. Per germline, CDR1 SQVTM and CDR2 ANQGSEA. CDR3 residues: CSVRASGSDGELFF. CDR3 nucleotide sequence: TGCAGCGTTCGGGCTAGCGGGAGTGACGGGGAGCTGTTTTTT.

This clonotype was seen at least ten times. V usage is TRBV5-6 and J usage is TRBJ2-1, with TRBD1 as a possible D gene (5 bases). The V gene lost 2 bases and the J gene lost 3 bases, with 15 bases spanning the gap. CDR1 SGHDT and CDR2 YYEEEE come from the germline V gene. The CDR3 runs to 16 residues. The CDR3 DNA follows: TGTGCCAGCAGCTTCCGAAGCCAGGGATTCTACAATGAGCAGTTCTTC. It translates to CASSFRSQGFYNEQFF.

A note on this clonotype: This sequence may be a read error, since a much larger clone differs from it by one base. The chain combines TRBV15 with TRBJ2-4; 13 bases align to TRBD2. The CDR3 extends over 17 amino acids. V trimming: 5 bases; J trimming: 5 bases; junction bases outside the gene matches: 9. Germline V gives CDR1 LNHNV, CDR2 YYDKDF (reference sequence). The CDR3 spells CATSDGTSGKDENIQYF. Here the CDR3 DNA reads TGTGCCACCAGCGACGGGACTAGCGGGAAAGACGAAAACATTCAGTACTTC.

This clonotype was observed once. The chain uses TRBV6-2 or TRBV6-3 and TRBJ1-5, with TRBD1 matching over 8 bases. This CDR3 has 15 amino acids. V dropped 7 bases and J dropped 6; count of bases not matched to a gene: 11. Germline V gene sequence: CDR1 MNHEY, CDR2 SVGEGT. Written as DNA, the CDR3 is TGTGCCAGCACCCCGACAGGGGTTGGTGGTCAGCCCCAGCATTTT. Translation gives CASTPTGVGGQPQHF.

Many counts were recorded for this clonotype. CDR3: CATSRSLWPTDTQYF. The CDR3 region has the DNA TGTGCCACCAGCAGAAGCCTATGGCCCACAGATACGCAGTATTTT. This chain connects TRBV15 to TRBJ2-3; D call uncertain. Trimming took 2 bases from V and 2 from J, leaving 11 bases between them. From germline, CDR1 is LNHNV and CDR2 YYDKDF (reference sequence). CDR3 length: 15 residues.

This clonotype was observed many times. V and J are TRBV6-6 and TRBJ2-7; the D is unclear. This CDR3 comprises 13 residues. Germline-derived CDR1 and CDR2 are MNHNY and SVGAGI (reference sequence). V was trimmed by 7 bases and J by 7 bases, leaving 17 bases between them. The CDR3, as DNA: TGTGCCAGCACCCCTATTACGGGCGAAGAGCAGTACTTC. As protein: CASTPITGEEQYF.

This clonotype was counted many times. The chain carries TRBV7-9 and TRBJ2-3, with 13 bases aligning to TRBD2. The germline V gene has CDR1 SEHNR and CDR2 FQNEAQ (reference sequence). V lost 6 bases and J lost 4; bases outside the gene matches: 10. The CDR3 totals 17 residues. CDR3 in DNA: TGTGCCAGCAGGCCAACTAGCGGGAGGGCCTCTTCAGATACGCAGTATTTT. This gives the protein CASRPTSGRASSDTQYF.